This paragraph covers one T cell receptor (beta chain) sequence. The antigen is undetermined. Sequencing of TCR beta was carried out in blood CD8+ and CD4+ T cells. Under recently defined diagnostic criteria, the patients with Susac syndrome qualified as having definite or probable disease. V lost 3 bases to trimming and J lost 4 bases, with 18 bases between them. Per the germline V gene, CDR1 is WSHSY and CDR2 is SAAADI. This CDR3 has 16 residues. This record belongs to a study of CD8 T cells in Susac syndrome. RNA, at roughly 0.5 to 1 ug, was reverse transcribed with random hexamers. With immunoSEQ multiplex PCR, TCR beta CDR3 was amplified across 54 Vbeta and 13 Jbeta. TCRdb ran MiXCR on the immunoSEQ multiplex PCR reads and lists one entry per CDR3 protein. The sample consists of 210,000 or so distinct CDR3 sequences, less than 95% of them appearing once. Whole-study findings and limits: Clonal expansion was missing from Susac syndrome CD4+ T cell repertoires.

V usage is TRBV10-2 and J usage is TRBJ1-1; the D gene is possibly TRBD1 (6 bases). Sample: CD4+ T cells from PBMCs. The source of this sequence is a human donor with Susac syndrome. CDR3 in amino acids: CASSDNVAGGGTEAFF. In nucleotides, the CDR3 is TGCGCCAGCAGTGATAACGTCGCGGGGGGCGGCACTGAAGCTTTCTTT.